Listed below are T cell receptor beta chains from one sample, sequenced in a study of shared clonotypes between healthy human individuals. Clones were read by immunoSEQ multiplex PCR, and TCRdb kept only the in-frame ones, dropping some. This sample carries approximately 2,300,000 clones, around 90% of them seen once, and the ten largest clones take 0.3% to 0.45%. The sequencing sample was made of naive CD4+ T cells from PBMCs. These receptors all come from a man aged 18 to 35 in good health. Some clones in this sample may be carry-over from other donors' samples. Each CDR3 is given with its conserved first and last residue. A D gene is named only where the DNA matches it firmly. A clone size is listed for some rows: how often the clone was seen (once, few, many), or a class if it is expanded.

V gene	clone size	D gene	J gene	CDR3 protein	CDR3 DNA
TRBV6-1	.	.	TRBJ2-5	CASSVIGMETQYF	TGTGCCAGCAGTGTGATAGGTATGGAGACCCAGTACTTC
TRBV9	.	TRBD1	TRBJ2-5	CASSVVEQGGMETQYF	TGTGCCAGCAGCGTAGTAGAACAGGGGGGAATGGAGACCCAGTACTTC
TRBV5-1	.	TRBD1	TRBJ1-5	CASSPGQAGGPQHF	TGCGCCAGCAGCCCCGGACAGGCAGGGGGGCCCCAGCATTTT
TRBV19	.	TRBD1	TRBJ2-3	CASSVDRGSTDTQYF	TGTGCCAGTAGCGTAGACAGGGGCAGCACAGATACGCAGTATTTT
TRBV7-3	.	.	TRBJ2-1	CASSSNPEHNEQFF	TGTGCCAGCAGCTCCAACCCCGAACACAATGAGCAGTTCTTC
TRBV19	.	TRBD1	TRBJ2-3	CASSKLGQGGDTQYF	TGTGCCAGTAGTAAGCTGGGACAGGGGGGCGATACGCAGTATTTT
TRBV4-1	few	.	TRBJ1-1	CASSQDAALGNTEAFF	TGCGCCAGCAGCCAAGATGCCGCACTAGGAAACACTGAAGCTTTCTTT
TRBV7-3	.	TRBD1	TRBJ2-2	CASSPTGGPTGELFF	TGTGCCAGCAGCCCGACAGGGGGGCCGACCGGGGAGCTGTTTTTT
TRBV6-4	.	.	TRBJ1-5	CASSDTGGNQPQHF	TGTGCCAGCAGTGACACGGGGGGCAATCAGCCCCAGCATTTT
TRBV28	.	.	TRBJ1-4	CASSLRNEKLFF	TGTGCCAGCAGTTTAAGAAATGAAAAACTGTTTTTT
TRBV30	.	.	TRBJ2-2	CAWRQRTGELFF	TGTGCCTGGAGACAGAGAACCGGGGAGCTGTTTTTT
TRBV5-1	.	TRBD1	TRBJ2-7	CASSAIPGQGYEQYF	TGCGCCAGCAGCGCAATACCGGGACAGGGGTACGAGCAGTACTTC
TRBV11-2	.	TRBD1	TRBJ1-1	CASSSNRGSEAFF	TGTGCCAGCAGCTCAAACAGGGGTTCTGAAGCTTTCTTT
TRBV30	.	.	TRBJ2-1	CAWSVGGDNEQFF	TGTGCCTGGAGTGTAGGAGGGGACAATGAGCAGTTCTTC
TRBV5-1	.	.	TRBJ2-3	CASKTAGNRDTQYF	TGCGCCAGCAAAACCGCCGGGAACCGAGATACGCAGTATTTT
TRBV7-8	.	TRBD1	TRBJ2-7	CASSARQGTYEQYF	TGTGCCAGCAGCGCCCGACAGGGGACCTACGAGCAGTACTTC
TRBV27	few	.	TRBJ1-1	CASSLMRGGTEAFF	TGTGCCAGCAGTTTAATGAGAGGGGGCACTGAAGCTTTCTTT
TRBV15	.	.	TRBJ2-7	CATSRDHSGDYEQYF	TGTGCCACCAGCAGAGATCATTCGGGGGACTACGAGCAGTACTTC
TRBV28	.	.	TRBJ1-3	CASSLEGPGNTIYF	TGTGCCAGCAGTCTCGAGGGGCCTGGAAACACCATATATTTT
TRBV10-3	.	.	TRBJ2-2	CAIKHHSEGELFF	TGTGCCATCAAACATCATAGCGAGGGGGAGCTGTTTTTT
TRBV2	.	.	TRBJ2-7	CASWDRPPAYEQYF	TGTGCCAGCTGGGACCGACCTCCGGCCTACGAGCAGTACTTC
TRBV28	.	TRBD2	TRBJ2-7	CASSLAGTSSYEQYF	TGTGCCAGCAGCCTCGCCGGGACTAGCTCCTACGAGCAGTACTTC
TRBV9	.	.	TRBJ2-3	CASSATADTQYF	TGTGCCAGCAGCGCGACAGCAGATACGCAGTATTTT
TRBV5-4	.	.	TRBJ2-5	CASSLGPAFSETQYF	TGTGCCAGCAGCTTGGGGCCCGCCTTTTCAGAGACCCAGTACTTC
TRBV30	.	TRBD1	TRBJ1-2	CAWSVVRGDGYTF	TGTGCCTGGAGTGTTGTCAGGGGGGATGGCTACACCTTC
TRBV5-1	.	TRBD2	TRBJ2-1	CASSGGGEQFF	TGCGCCAGCAGCGGCGGGGGTGAGCAGTTCTTC
TRBV7-3	.	.	TRBJ2-1	CASSSLDREQFF	TGTGCCAGCAGCTCCCTGGACCGGGAGCAGTTCTTC
TRBV28	.	.	TRBJ2-6	CASTQVGANVLTF	TGTGCCAGTACACAGGTTGGGGCCAACGTCCTGACTTTC
TRBV29-1	once	.	TRBJ1-4	CSVADGDEKLFF	TGCAGCGTTGCGGACGGAGACGAAAAACTGTTTTTT
TRBV7-2	.	.	TRBJ2-3	CASSLGGDSSTDTQYF	TGTGCCAGCAGCCTAGGGGGAGATTCTAGCACAGATACGCAGTATTTT
TRBV2	.	.	TRBJ2-5	CASSFSSGETQYF	TGTGCCAGCAGTTTTTCATCGGGGGAGACCCAGTACTTC
TRBV5-1	.	TRBD1	TRBJ2-7	CASSSPAMTGGSYEQYF	TGCGCCAGCAGCTCGCCCGCTATGACAGGGGGCTCCTACGAGCAGTACTTC
TRBV18	once	.	TRBJ2-7	CASSQGGAYEQYF	TGTGCCAGCTCACAGGGGGGGGCGTACGAGCAGTACTTC